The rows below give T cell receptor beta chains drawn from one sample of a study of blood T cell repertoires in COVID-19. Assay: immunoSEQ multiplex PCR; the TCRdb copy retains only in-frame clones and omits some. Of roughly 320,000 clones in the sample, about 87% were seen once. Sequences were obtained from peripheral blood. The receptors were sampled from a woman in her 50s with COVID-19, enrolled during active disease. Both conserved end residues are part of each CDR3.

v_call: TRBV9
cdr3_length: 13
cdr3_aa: CASSLDSSYEQYF

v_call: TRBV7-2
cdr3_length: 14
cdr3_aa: CASSSDRGRNTIYF

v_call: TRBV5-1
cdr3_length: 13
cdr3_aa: CASSGDSPYEQYF

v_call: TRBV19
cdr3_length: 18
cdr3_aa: CASSKSPRTGTAAQPQHF

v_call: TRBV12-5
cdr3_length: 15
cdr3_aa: CASGLVLASNNEQFF

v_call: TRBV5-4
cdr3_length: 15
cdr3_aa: CASSSKGGTSYEQYF

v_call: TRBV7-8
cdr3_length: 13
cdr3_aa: CASSLRERTEAFF

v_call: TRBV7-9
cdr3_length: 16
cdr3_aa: CASSLKQGAPSYEQYF

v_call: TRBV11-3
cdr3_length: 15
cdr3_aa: CASSWSLDRIPEAFF

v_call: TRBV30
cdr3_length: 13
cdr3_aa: CAWGGQKNTEAFF

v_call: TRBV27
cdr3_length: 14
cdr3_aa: CASSLVDSSTEAFF

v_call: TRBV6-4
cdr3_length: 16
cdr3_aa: CASRHEGLVTTGELFF

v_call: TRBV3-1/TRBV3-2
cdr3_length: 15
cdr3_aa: CASSHHGTGVETQYF

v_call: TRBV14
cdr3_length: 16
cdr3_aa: CASSQFRREGRDTQYF

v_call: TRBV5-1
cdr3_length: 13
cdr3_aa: CASSASSGTGYTF

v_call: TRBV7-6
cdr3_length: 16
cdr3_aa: CASSSYLQGQRYGYTF

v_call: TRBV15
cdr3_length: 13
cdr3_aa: CATKQGAFTEAFF

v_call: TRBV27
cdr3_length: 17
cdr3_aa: CASSFALAGGMAYEQYF

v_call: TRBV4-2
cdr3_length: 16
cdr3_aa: CASSQDPGLAGEERYF

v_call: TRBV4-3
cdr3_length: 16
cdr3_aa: CASSPVGGRQREIQFF

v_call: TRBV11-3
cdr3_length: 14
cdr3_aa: CASRPRDRPYEQYF

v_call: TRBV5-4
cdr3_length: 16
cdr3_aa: CASSFRTSGRIYEQYF

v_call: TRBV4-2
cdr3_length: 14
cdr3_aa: CASSLPGVRETQYF

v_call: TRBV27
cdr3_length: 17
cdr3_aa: CASSLFGQGANTGELFF

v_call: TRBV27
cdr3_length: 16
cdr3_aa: CASSKGAGTGNEKLFF

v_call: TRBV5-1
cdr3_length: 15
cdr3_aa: CASSSRTDSSYEQYF

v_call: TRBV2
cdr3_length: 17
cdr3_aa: CASSEEWTSVNSYEQYF

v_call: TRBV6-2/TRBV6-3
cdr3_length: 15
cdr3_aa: CASSYPSLAVGEQFF

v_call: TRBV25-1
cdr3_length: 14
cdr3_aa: CATQGLVSFGKLFF

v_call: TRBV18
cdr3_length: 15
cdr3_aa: CASSDLDRNNQPQHF

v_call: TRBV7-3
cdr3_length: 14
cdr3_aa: CASSLDSTSYEQYF

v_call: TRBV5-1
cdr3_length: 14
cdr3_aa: CASSAGLMSYEQYF

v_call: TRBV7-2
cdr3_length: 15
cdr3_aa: CASSKRDRGYNEQFF

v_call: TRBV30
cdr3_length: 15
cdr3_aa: CAWSGSRFSSYEQYF

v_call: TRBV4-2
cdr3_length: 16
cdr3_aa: CASSQVGSGSSYEQYF

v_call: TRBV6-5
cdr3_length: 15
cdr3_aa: CASTFVGLHTGELFF

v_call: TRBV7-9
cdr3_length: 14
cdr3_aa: CASSLWTGTYEQYF

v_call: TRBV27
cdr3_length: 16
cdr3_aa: CASSLSTSPKYNEQFF

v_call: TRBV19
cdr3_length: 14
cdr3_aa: CASSIAGQIYGYTF

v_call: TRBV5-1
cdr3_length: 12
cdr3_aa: CASRQGNYGYTF

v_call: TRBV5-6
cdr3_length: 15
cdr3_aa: CASSRASGTQETQYF